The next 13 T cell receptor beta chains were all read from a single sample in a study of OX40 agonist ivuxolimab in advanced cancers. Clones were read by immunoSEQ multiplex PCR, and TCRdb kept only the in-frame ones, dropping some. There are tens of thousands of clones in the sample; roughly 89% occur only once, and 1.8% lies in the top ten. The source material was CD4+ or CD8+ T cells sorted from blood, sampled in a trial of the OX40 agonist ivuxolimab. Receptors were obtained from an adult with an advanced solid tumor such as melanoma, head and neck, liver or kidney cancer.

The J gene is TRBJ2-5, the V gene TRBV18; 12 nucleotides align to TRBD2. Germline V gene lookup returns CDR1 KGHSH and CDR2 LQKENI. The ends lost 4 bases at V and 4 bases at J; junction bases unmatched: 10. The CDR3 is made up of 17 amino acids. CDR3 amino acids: CASSQSATSGGRETQYF. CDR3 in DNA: TGTGCCAGCTCACAATCGGCGACTAGCGGGGGTCGAGAGACCCAGTACTTC.

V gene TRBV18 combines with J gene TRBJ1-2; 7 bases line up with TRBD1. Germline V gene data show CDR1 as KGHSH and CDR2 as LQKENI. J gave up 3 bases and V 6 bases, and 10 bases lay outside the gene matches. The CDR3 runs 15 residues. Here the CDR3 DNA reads TGTGCCAGCTCCCCTGGGCCGGGACAGTACTATGGCTACACCTTC. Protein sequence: CASSPGPGQYYGYTF.

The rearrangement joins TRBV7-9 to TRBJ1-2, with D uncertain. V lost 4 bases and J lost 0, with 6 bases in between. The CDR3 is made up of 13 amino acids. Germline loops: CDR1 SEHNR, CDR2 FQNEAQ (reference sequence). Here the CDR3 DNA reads TGTGCCAGCAGCTCCAGTCCTAACTATGGCTACACCTTC. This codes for CASSSSPNYGYTF.

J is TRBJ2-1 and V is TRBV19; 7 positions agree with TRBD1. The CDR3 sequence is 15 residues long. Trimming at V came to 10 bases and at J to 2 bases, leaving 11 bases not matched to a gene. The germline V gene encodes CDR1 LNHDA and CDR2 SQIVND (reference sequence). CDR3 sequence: CATRDRQGTYNEQFF. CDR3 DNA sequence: TGTGCCACTCGAGATAGACAGGGCACCTACAATGAGCAGTTCTTC.

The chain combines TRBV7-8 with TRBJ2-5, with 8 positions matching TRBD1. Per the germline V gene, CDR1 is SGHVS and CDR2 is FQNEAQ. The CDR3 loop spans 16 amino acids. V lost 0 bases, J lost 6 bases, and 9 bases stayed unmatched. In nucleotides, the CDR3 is TGTGCCAGCAGCTTAGCGCCAGACAGGGGAGTGAAGACCCAGTACTTC. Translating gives CASSLAPDRGVKTQYF.

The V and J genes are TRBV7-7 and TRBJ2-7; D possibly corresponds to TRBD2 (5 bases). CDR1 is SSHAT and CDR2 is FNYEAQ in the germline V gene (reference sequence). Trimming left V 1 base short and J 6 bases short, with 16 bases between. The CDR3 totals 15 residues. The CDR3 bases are TGTGCCAGCAGCTTAGAGATGGGAGCCCGCGGCGAGCAGTACTTC. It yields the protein CASSLEMGARGEQYF.

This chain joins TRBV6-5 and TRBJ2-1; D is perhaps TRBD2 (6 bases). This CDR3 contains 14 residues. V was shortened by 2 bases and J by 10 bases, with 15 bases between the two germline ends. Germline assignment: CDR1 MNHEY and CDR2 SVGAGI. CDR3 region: CASSYQEGTGEQFF. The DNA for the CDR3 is TGTGCCAGCAGTTACCAGGAGGGGACCGGCGAGCAGTTCTTC.

DNA of the CDR3: TGTGCCACCCCGCCGAGCTCCTACGAGCAGTACTTC. Its protein product is CATPPSSYEQYF. The chain links TRBV6-5 to TRBJ2-7; D uncertain. The CDR3 is made up of 12 amino acids. Trimming pared 10 bases from V and 0 bases from J, leaving 10 bases between. The V gene's germline CDR1 is MNHEY and CDR2 SVGAGI.

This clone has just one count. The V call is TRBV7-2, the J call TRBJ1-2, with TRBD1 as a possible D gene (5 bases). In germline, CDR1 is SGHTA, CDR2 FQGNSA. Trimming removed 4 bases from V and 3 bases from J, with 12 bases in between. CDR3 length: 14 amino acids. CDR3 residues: CASSSGARDYGYTF. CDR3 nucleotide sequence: TGTGCCAGCAGCTCTGGGGCCAGGGACTATGGCTACACCTTC.

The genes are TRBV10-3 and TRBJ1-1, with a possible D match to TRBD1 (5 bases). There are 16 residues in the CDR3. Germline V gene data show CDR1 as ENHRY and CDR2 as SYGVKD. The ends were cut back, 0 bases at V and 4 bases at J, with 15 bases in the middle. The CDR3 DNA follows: TGTGCCATCAGTGAGTCAGGGAACAGGCTCAGCACTGAAGCTTTCTTT. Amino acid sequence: CAISESGNRLSTEAFF.

This CDR3 is CSVEDRSRGPDTQYF. DNA for the CDR3: TGCAGCGTTGAAGATCGCTCTCGGGGCCCAGATACGCAGTATTTT. V gene TRBV29-1 combines with J gene TRBJ2-3, with D possibly called TRBD1 or TRBD2 (5 bases each). The germline V gene has CDR1 SQVTM and CDR2 ANQGSEA. This CDR3 spans 15 amino acids. Trimming removed 0 bases at V and 4 bases at J, with 14 bases between.

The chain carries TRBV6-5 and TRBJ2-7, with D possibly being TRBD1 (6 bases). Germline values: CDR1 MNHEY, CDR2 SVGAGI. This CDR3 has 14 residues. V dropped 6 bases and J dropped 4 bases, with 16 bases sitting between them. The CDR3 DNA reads TGTGCCAGCAGCAAACGGTCAGGGGCGTACGAGCAGTACTTC. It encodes CASSKRSGAYEQYF.

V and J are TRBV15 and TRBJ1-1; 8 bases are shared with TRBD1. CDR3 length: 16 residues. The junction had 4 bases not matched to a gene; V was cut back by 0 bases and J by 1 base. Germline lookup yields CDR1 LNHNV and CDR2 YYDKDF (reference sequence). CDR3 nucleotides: TGTGCCACCAGCAGAGACAGGGGGCATCCGAACACTGAAGCTTTCTTT. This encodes CATSRDRGHPNTEAFF. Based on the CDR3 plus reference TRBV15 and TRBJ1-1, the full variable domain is DAMVIQNPRYQVTQFGKPVTLSCSQTLNHNVMYWYQQKSSQAPKLLFHYYDKDFNNEADTPDNFQSRRPNTSFCFLDIRSPGLGDTAMYLCATSRDRGHPNTEAFFGQGTRLTVV.